This entry lists 18 T cell receptor beta chains sequenced from one sample in a study of cytomegalovirus exposure and HLA in healthy donors. The PCR contained 60 Vbeta and 13 Jbeta primers. Produced via immunoSEQ multiplex PCR; TCRdb's table is partial and in-frame only. This sample carries tens of thousands of clones, 78% of them seen once, and the ten largest clones take about 9.6%. Sequenced input: PBMCs. The receptors were gathered from a middle-aged man in good health and CMV-seronegative.

This clone has a single count. Germline and junction disagree at one end, which may indicate a read error. V and J are TRBV7-9 and TRBJ2-3; D might be TRBD2 (6 bases). The CDR3 covers 16 residues. Germline CDR1 is SEHNR and CDR2 is FQNEAQ (reference sequence). The CDR3 coding sequence is TGTTCCAGCAGCTTAGTGAAGGGGACTTCCACAGATACGCAGTATTTT. Translation gives CSSSLVKGTSTDTQYF.

Comment on this clone: Mismatch with germline at one junction end may stem from a read error. The chain joins TRBV9 to TRBJ2-1; 7 bases fit TRBD2. Germline V lookup: CDR1 SGDLS, CDR2 YYNGEE. This CDR3 spans 13 amino acids. The CDR3 DNA reads TGTGCCAGCAGCGTAGCTACGAGCGGGGCCCTAATCTTC. This gives the protein CASSVATSGALIF.

This sequence joins TRBV5-4 and TRBJ1-1, with TRBD1 matching over 9 bases. CDR1 SGHNT and CDR2 YYREEE come from the germline V gene (reference sequence). The CDR3 loop spans 13 amino acids. The junction had 5 bases not matched to a gene; V was cut back by 5 bases and J by 6 bases. The CDR3 nucleotides read TGTGCCAGCAGGGGACAGGGTGTCCCTGAAGCTTTCTTT. It specifies CASRGQGVPEAFF.

The chain employs TRBV6-1 and TRBJ2-5; D not resolved. V lost 2 bases and J 1 base, leaving 14 bases between the germline ends. The CDR3 contains 16 residues. The germline gives CDR1 MNHNS, CDR2 SASEGT. CDR3 loop: CASSELPYSPQETQYF. CDR3 DNA sequence: TGTGCCAGCAGTGAACTACCCTATTCGCCCCAAGAGACCCAGTACTTC.

The sample holds a few counts of this clone. The CDR3 DNA reads TGTGCCAGTCGGACAGGTGGGAATTCACCCCTCCACTTT. Protein: CASRTGGNSPLHF. The chain has TRBV5-4 and TRBJ1-6; 7 bases fit TRBD1. V lost 8 bases to trimming and J lost 7 bases; unmatched junction nucleotides: 6. There are 13 residues in the CDR3. Germline V lookup: CDR1 SGHNT, CDR2 YYREEE (reference sequence).

There are a few counts of this clone. The CDR3 DNA reads as TGTGCCAGCAGCTTAGAGTCGGCGGGAACCGGGGAGCTGTTTTTT. Translating it yields CASSLESAGTGELFF. V and J are TRBV7-2 and TRBJ2-2; possible D gene TRBD2, 6 bases. Looked up from germline, CDR1 is SGHTA and CDR2 is FQGNSA. The germline V and J ends were trimmed by 1 base and 5 bases, with 11 bases remaining between them. The CDR3 has 15 residues.

The rearrangement uses TRBV7-3 and TRBJ1-2; TRBD1 is a possible D gene (6 bases). CDR1 is SGHTA, CDR2 FQGTGA, per germline. The V end was cut by 5 bases, the J end by 0 bases, with 7 bases between. This CDR3 contains 13 residues. CDR3 nucleotide sequence: TGTGCCAGCAGCCCAGGGGCTAACTATGGCTACACCTTC. Its translation: CASSPGANYGYTF.

This chain joins TRBV19 and TRBJ2-7, with D unresolved. CDR1 is LNHDA, CDR2 SQIVND, per germline (reference sequence). The CDR3 extends over 14 amino acids. Trimming pared 4 bases from V and 2 bases from J, leaving 12 bases between. The CDR3 DNA reads as TGTGCCAGTAGTAAAACAACAGACGCCTACGAGCAGTACTTC. Encoded protein: CASSKTTDAYEQYF.

The chain carries TRBV5-5 and TRBJ1-6; TRBD1 matches at 8 bases. J lost 10 bases, V lost 0 bases, and 6 bases had no gene match. The CDR3 covers 15 residues. Per the germline V gene, CDR1 is SGHKS and CDR2 is YYEKEE (reference sequence). The CDR3: CASSLAAGGDSPLHF. DNA for the CDR3: TGTGCCAGCAGCTTGGCCGCAGGGGGCGACTCACCCCTCCACTTT. The variable domain in full, with the rest retrieved from reference TRBV5-5 and TRBJ1-6, is DAGVTQSPTHLIKTRGQQVTLRCSPISGHKSVSWYQQVLGQGPQFIFQYYEKEERGRGNFPDRFSARQFPNYSSELNVNALLLGDSALYLCASSLAAGGDSPLHFGNGTRLTVT.

The chain has TRBV12-5 and TRBJ2-5; D perhaps matches TRBD2 (5 bases). The V end was cut by 4 bases, the J end by 8 bases, with 8 bases between. Germline V gene data show CDR1 as LGHNT and CDR2 as FRNRAP. This CDR3 has 11 amino acids. The CDR3 loop reads CASGSPGTQYF. CDR3 bases: TGTGCTAGTGGTTCCCCGGGAACCCAGTACTTC.

V is TRBV28 and J is TRBJ2-1, with D uncertain. There are 15 residues in the CDR3. CDR1 is MDHEN and CDR2 is SYDVKM in the germline V gene. V lost 3 bases and J 0 bases, leaving 9 bases between the germline ends. The CDR3 nucleotides are TGTGCCAGCAGTTTTTTGCGGTCCTCCTACAATGAGCAGTTCTTC. It is translated as CASSFLRSSYNEQFF. The complete variable domain, with remaining parts taken from reference TRBV28 and TRBJ2-1, reads DVKVTQSSRYLVKRTGEKVFLECVQDMDHENMFWYRQDPGLGLRLIYFSYDVKMKEKGDIPEGYSVSREKKERFSLILESASTNQTSMYLCASSFLRSSYNEQFFGPGTRLTVL.

The chain carries TRBV5-1 and TRBJ1-1, with D tentatively TRBD1 (5 bases). Germline CDR1 SGHRS, CDR2 YFSETQ. Trimming removed 4 bases at V and 0 bases at J, with 16 bases between. This CDR3 contains 16 residues. CDR3 bases: TGCGCCAGCAGCAATGGGGCGGGGGTATTGAACACTGAAGCTTTCTTT. Translating it yields CASSNGAGVLNTEAFF.

The chain combines TRBV9 with TRBJ2-2; D is perhaps TRBD2 (5 bases). In germline, CDR1 is SGDLS, CDR2 YYNGEE. The CDR3 is made up of 15 amino acids. The V and J ends lost 0 bases and 5 bases respectively, with 11 bases between them. The CDR3 loop is CASSVGNRGTGELFF. CDR3 bases: TGTGCCAGCAGCGTAGGAAATCGGGGAACCGGGGAGCTGTTTTTT.

The chain couples TRBV20-1 to TRBJ2-7, with D hard to call. This CDR3 comprises 10 residues. Trimming pared 7 bases from V and 1 base from J, leaving 5 bases between. Germline V gives CDR1 DFQATT, CDR2 SNEGSKA (reference sequence). The CDR3 DNA sequence: TGCAGTGTGGAGTCCTACGAGCAGTACTTC. It codes for CSVESYEQYF.

The chain carries TRBV18 and TRBJ2-7; TRBD2 matches at 11 bases. The germline V gene encodes CDR1 KGHSH and CDR2 LQKENI. This CDR3 region has 15 residues. J lost 4 bases, V lost 4 bases, and 6 bases had no gene match. CDR3 DNA: TGTGCCAGCTCACAACCGGGACTAGCGGATTACGAGCAGTACTTC. Encoded protein: CASSQPGLADYEQYF.

The rearrangement links TRBV5-1 to TRBJ2-7; 11 bases fit TRBD1. The CDR3 sequence is 15 residues long. Germline V CDR1 and CDR2: SGHRS, YFSETQ. Losses at the gene ends were 3 bases for V and 4 bases for J; bases not matched to a gene: 6. The CDR3 region has the DNA TGCGCCAGCAGCTCAGGACAGGGGGCATCTTACGAGCAGTACTTC. Translation gives CASSSGQGASYEQYF.

The chain uses TRBV7-9 and TRBJ2-1; 8 positions agree with TRBD2. V shed 5 bases and J 10 bases; nucleotides not matched to a gene: 4. Germline assignment: CDR1 SEHNR and CDR2 FQNEAQ (reference sequence). This CDR3 is 12 amino acids long. DNA of the CDR3: TGTGCCAGCAGCCCGCTAGCGGGCGAGCAGTTCTTC. As protein: CASSPLAGEQFF.

V and J are TRBV2 and TRBJ1-4; D is perhaps TRBD1 (5 bases). Germline-derived CDR1 and CDR2 are SNHLY and FYNNEI. The V gene lost 6 bases and the J gene lost 0 bases, with 8 bases spanning the gap. The CDR3 sequence is 14 residues long. CDR3 DNA: TGTGCCAGCAGGGACACTGCAACTAATGAAAAACTGTTTTTT. Its translation is CASRDTATNEKLFF.